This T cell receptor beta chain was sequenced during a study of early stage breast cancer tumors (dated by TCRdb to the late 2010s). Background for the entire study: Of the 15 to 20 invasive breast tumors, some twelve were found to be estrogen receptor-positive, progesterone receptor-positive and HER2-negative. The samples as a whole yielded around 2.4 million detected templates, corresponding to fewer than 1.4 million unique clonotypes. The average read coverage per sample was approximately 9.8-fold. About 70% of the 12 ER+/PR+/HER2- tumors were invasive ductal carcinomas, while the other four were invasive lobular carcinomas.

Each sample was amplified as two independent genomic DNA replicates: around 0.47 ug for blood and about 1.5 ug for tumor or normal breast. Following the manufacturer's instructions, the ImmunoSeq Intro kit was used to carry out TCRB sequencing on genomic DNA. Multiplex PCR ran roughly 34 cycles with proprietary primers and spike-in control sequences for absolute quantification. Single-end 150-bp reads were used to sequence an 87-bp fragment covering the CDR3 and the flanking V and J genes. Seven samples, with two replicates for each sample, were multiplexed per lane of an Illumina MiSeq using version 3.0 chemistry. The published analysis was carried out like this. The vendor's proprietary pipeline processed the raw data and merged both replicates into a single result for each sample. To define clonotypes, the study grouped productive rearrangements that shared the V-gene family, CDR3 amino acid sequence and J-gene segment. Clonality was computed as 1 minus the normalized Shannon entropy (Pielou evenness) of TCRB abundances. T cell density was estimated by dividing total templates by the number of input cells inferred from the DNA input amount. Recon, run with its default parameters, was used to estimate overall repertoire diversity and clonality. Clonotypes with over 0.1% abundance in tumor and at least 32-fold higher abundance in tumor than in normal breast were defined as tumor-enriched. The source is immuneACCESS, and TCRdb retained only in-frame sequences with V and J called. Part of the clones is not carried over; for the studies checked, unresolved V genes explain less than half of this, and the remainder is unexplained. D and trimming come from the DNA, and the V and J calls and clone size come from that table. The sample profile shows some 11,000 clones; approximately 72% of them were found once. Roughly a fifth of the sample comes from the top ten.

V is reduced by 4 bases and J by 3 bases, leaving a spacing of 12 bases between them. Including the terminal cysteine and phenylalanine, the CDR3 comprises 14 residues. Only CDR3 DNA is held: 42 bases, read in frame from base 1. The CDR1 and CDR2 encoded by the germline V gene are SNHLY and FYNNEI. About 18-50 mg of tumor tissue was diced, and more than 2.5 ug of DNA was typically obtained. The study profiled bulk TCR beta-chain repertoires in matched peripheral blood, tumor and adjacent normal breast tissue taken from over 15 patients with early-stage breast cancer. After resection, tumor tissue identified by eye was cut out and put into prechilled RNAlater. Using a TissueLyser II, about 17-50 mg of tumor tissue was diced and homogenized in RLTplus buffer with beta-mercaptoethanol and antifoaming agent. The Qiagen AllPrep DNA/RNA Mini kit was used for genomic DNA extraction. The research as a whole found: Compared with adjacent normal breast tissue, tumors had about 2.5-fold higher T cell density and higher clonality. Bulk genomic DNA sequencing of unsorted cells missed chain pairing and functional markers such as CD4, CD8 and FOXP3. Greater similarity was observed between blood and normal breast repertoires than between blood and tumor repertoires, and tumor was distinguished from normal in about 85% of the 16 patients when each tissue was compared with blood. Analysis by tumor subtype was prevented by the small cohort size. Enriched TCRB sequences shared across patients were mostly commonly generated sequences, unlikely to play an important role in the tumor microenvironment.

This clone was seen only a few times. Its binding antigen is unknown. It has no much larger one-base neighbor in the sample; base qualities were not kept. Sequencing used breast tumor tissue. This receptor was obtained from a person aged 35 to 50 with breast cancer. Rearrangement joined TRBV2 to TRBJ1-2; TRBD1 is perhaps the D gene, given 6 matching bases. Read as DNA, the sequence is TGTGCCAGCAGTGGTGGACAGAGCTACTATGGCTACACCTTC. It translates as CASSGGQSYYGYTF.